This note documents a single T cell receptor beta chain sequence. The antigen is not known. Repertoires were generated with immunoSEQ multiplex PCR, while TCRdb's copy carries only in-frame clones and drops some. The table includes about 140,000 clones, 89% detected once. This sample was taken from a study of T cell responses to AZD1222 COVID-19 vaccine. Findings of the study overall: Clonal diversity may have been underestimated, and the donors were mostly white British, with more females than males. Spike as a whole was targeted by vaccine-associated CD4 TCRs, dominant at 160-218 and 743-854.

Looked up from germline, CDR1 is MNHEY and CDR2 is SMNVEV (reference sequence). Trimming cost V 0 bases and J 3 bases, with 12 bases left between them. This CDR3 region has 16 residues. This TCR was recovered from an adult who received the AZD1222 COVID-19 vaccine. The chain links TRBV27 to TRBJ1-5, with D hard to call. Material: peripheral blood, obtained 28 days after the second AZD1222 dose. CDR3 DNA sequence: TGTGCCAGCAGTTTATCGGGAGGGCCGGACAATCAGCCCCAGCATTTT. Its translation is CASSLSGGPDNQPQHF.